This T cell receptor (beta chain) came from a study of early T cells in non-severe SARS-CoV-2 infection. Whole-study context: Sequencing targeted bulk RNA from unsorted whole blood, leaving chains unpaired. Study-level results: Anti-spike CD8 responses were favored by VDJdb matching, which missed private and CD4 specificities.

Unique molecular identifiers tagged individual cDNA molecules. TCRdb ran MiXCR on the 5' RACE reads and lists one entry per CDR3 protein. The sample shows around 55,000 distinct CDR3 sequences, 14% to 15% of them seen only once. This clonotype has ten or more counts. Its antigen is as yet unknown. The specimen was whole blood, collected at baseline. This clonotype originated in an adult who was a healthcare worker with PCR-confirmed SARS-CoV-2 infection or an uninfected control (not recorded which).

The CDR3 sequence: CASSLASPGSGNTIYF. CDR3 DNA sequence: TGCGCCAGCAGCTTGGCCAGCCCGGGCTCCGGAAACACCATATATTTT. V is TRBV5-1 and J is TRBJ1-3; unclear D gene. The germline CDR1 and CDR2 sequences are SGHRS and YFSETQ. The CDR3 has 16 residues. V lost 0 bases, J lost 4 bases, and 14 bases lay in between.